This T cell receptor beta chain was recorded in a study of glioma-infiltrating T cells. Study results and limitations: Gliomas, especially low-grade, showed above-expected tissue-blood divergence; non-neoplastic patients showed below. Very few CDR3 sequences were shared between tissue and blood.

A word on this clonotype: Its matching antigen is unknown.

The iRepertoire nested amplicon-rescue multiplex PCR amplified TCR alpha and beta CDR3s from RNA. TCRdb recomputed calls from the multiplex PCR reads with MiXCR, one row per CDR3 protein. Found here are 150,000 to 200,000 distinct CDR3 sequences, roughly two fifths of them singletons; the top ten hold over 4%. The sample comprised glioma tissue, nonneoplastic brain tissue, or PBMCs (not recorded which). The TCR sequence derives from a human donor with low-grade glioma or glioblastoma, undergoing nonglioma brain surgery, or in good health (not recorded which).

The CDR3 nucleotides read TGTGCCAGCAGCGGCGGACAGGGACCAGGCTACACCTTC. Protein: CASSGGQGPGYTF. V and J are TRBV6-4 and TRBJ1-2; 8 nucleotides align to TRBD1. Per the germline V gene, CDR1 is MRHNA and CDR2 is SNTAGT. V trimming: 6 bases; J trimming: 8 bases; junction bases outside the gene matches: 8. The CDR3 loop spans 13 amino acids.